The source of this T cell receptor (beta chain) is a study of beta chain features in type 1 diabetes. Study-level results: A moderate, significant TCRB CDR3 shortening appeared in type 1 diabetes across four CD4+ subsets. Lower insertion and higher deletion counts appeared at VDJ junctions in type 1 diabetes patients.

Trimming left V 2 bases short and J 7 bases short, with 18 bases between. Germline assignment: CDR1 MGHDK and CDR2 SYGVNS. CDR3 length: 16 amino acids. In regard to this clone: Its antigen remains unidentified.

The entirety of the isolated RNA underwent reverse transcription, so expressed TCRB transcripts were sequenced. TCRdb's copy holds only in-frame clones and misses some; the assay was immunoSEQ multiplex PCR. Here the sample spans a few hundred thousand clones, roughly 14% being singletons. The sample comprised naive CD4+ T cells from blood. The clonotype originates from a woman between 18 and 29 years old with type 1 diabetes. The chain employs TRBV25-1 and TRBJ2-1, with TRBD2 as a possible D gene (5 bases). CDR3 DNA: TGTGCCAGCAGTGAAGATGGGAGTGGTCCAGTGAATGAGCAGTTCTTC. Protein: CASSEDGSGPVNEQFF.